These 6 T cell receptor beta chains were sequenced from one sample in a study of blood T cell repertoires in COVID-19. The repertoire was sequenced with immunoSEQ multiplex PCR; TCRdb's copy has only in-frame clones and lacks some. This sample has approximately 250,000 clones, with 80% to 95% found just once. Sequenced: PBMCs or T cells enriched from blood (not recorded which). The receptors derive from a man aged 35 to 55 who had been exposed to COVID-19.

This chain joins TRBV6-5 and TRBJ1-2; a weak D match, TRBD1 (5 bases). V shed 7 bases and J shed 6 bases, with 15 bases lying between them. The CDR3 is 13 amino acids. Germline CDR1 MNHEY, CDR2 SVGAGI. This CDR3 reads CASILGGIDGYTF. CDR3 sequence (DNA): TGTGCCAGCATCCTGGGGGGGATCGATGGCTACACCTTC.

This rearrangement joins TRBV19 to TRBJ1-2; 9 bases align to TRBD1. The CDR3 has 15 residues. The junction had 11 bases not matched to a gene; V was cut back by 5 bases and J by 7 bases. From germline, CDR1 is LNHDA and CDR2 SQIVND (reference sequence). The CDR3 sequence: CASSAIRDRVFGYTF. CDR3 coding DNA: TGTGCCAGTAGTGCGATCCGGGACAGGGTTTTTGGCTACACCTTC. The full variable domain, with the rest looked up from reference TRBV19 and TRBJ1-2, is DGGITQSPKYLFRKEGQNVTLSCEQNLNHDAMYWYRQDPGQGLRLIYYSQIVNDFQKGDIAEGYSVSREKKESFPLTVTSAQKNPTAFYLCASSAIRDRVFGYTFGSGTRLTVV.

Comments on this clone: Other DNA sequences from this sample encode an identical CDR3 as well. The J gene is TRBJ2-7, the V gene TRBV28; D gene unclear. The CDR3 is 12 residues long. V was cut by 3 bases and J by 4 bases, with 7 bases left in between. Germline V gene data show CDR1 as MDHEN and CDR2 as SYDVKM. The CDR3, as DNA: TGTGCCAGCAGTTTGGGCAGGTACGAGCAGTACTTC. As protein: CASSLGRYEQYF.

This chain's CDR3 is CASSYSGGPLYNEQFF. CDR3 bases: TGTGCCAGCAGTTACTCGGGAGGACCCCTCTACAATGAGCAGTTCTTC. The chain couples TRBV6-5 to TRBJ2-1, with a possible D match to TRBD2 (6 bases). Trimming pared 0 bases from V and 3 bases from J, leaving 12 bases between. The CDR3 is 16 amino acids. From germline, CDR1 is MNHEY and CDR2 SVGAGI.

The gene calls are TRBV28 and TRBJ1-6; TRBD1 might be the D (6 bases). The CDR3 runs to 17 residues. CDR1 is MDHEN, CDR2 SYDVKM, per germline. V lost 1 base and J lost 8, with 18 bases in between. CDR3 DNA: TGTGCCAGCAGTTTATTAGGCGGCGGGGGGCCAGATTCACCCCTCCACTTT. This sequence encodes CASSLLGGGGPDSPLHF.

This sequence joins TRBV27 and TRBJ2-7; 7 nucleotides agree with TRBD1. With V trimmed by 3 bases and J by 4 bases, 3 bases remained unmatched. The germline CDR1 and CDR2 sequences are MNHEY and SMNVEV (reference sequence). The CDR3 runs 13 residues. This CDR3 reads CASSFGTVYEQYF. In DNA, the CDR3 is TGTGCCAGCAGTTTCGGGACAGTTTACGAGCAGTACTTC.